Below are 20 T cell receptor beta chains sequenced from a single sample in a study of Graves' ophthalmopathy and Graves' hyperthyroidism. Amplification targeted the TCR beta CDR3 regions, with RNA transcripts as the source material. An opening RT-PCR round employed HTBI primers and preceded a second-round multiplex PCR. TCRdb reanalysed the multiplex PCR reads using MiXCR and keeps one entry per CDR3 protein. This table has about 740,000 distinct CDR3 sequences, around 40% appearing once. The specimen was peripheral blood. These receptors were obtained from an adult man with Graves' ophthalmopathy.

This clonotype was counted at least ten times. The rearrangement uses TRBV9 and TRBJ1-1, with 7 bases lining up with TRBD1. V trimming: 0 bases; J trimming: 5 bases; junction bases outside the gene matches: 7. The CDR3 is 15 residues long. In germline, CDR1 is SGDLS, CDR2 YYNGEE. The CDR3 loop reads CASSVAWDSGTEAFF. Here the CDR3 DNA reads TGTGCCAGCAGCGTAGCGTGGGACAGCGGGACTGAAGCTTTCTTT. Together with reference TRBV9 and TRBJ1-1, the CDR3 gives the full variable domain: DSGVTQTPKHLITATGQRVTLRCSPRSGDLSVYWYQQSLDQGLQFLIQYYNGEERAKGNILERFSAQQFPDLHSELNLSSLELGDSALYFCASSVAWDSGTEAFFGQGTRLTVV.

The rearrangement joins TRBV7-9 to TRBJ2-2; 7 bases fit TRBD2. With V trimmed by 11 bases and J by 6 bases, 9 bases remained unmatched. The CDR3 runs to 13 residues. The germline gives CDR1 SEHNR, CDR2 FQNEAQ (reference sequence). The CDR3 region has the DNA TGTGCCTGGAAAGGGGCGGGGGCCGGGGAGCTGTTTTTT. This codes for CAWKGAGAGELFF.

This sequence joins TRBV7-3 and TRBJ2-7; D is possibly TRBD1 (8 bases). The germline V and J ends were trimmed by 5 bases and 4 bases, with 24 bases remaining between them. The CDR3 has 17 amino acids. Germline-derived CDR1 and CDR2 are SGHTA and FQGTGA. CDR3 nucleotide sequence: TGTGCCAGCAGCCAGCCAACAGGGAGGGACAGGCAATACGAGCAGTACTTC. Protein: CASSQPTGRDRQYEQYF.

The V call is TRBV12-3 or TRBV12-4, the J call TRBJ2-5; D tentatively reads TRBD1 or TRBD2 (5 bases each). The CDR3 contains 14 residues. Between the trimmed V and J ends, which lost 6 bases and 2 bases, there was a span of 13 bases. CDR3 residues: CASSPSGLQETQYF. In DNA form, the CDR3 reads TGTGCCAGCAGCCCTTCGGGGCTTCAAGAGACCCAGTACTTC.

As to this clonotype: The junction does not match germline at one end; this may be a read error. This sequence joins TRBV10-3 and TRBJ1-2; TRBD1 might be the D (5 bases). The CDR3 is 14 residues long. The germline gives CDR1 ENHRY, CDR2 SYGVKD. CDR3: CANSRTGAGSSGTF. The CDR3 nucleotides read TGTGCCAACAGTCGAACCGGGGCAGGGTCGTCAGGCACCTTC.

In its sample, this clonotype was seen a few times. V usage is TRBV6-6 and J usage is TRBJ1-2; no clear D. This CDR3 has 15 amino acids. The V gene lost 6 bases and the J gene lost 3 bases, with 17 bases spanning the gap. Looked up from germline, CDR1 is MNHNY and CDR2 is SVGAGI (reference sequence). Here the CDR3 DNA reads TGTGCCAGCAGCAACCCCAATCGTATAGACTATGGCTACACCTTC. It is translated as CASSNPNRIDYGYTF.

This clonotype was recorded a few times. This sequence joins TRBV12-3 or TRBV12-4 and TRBJ1-1; D is unresolved. V shed 8 bases and J shed 4 bases, with 14 bases lying between them. The CDR3 covers 13 residues. CDR3 in amino acids: CASCRKEGTEAFF. Here the CDR3 DNA reads TGTGCCAGCTGTCGTAAAGAGGGCACTGAAGCTTTCTTT.

The chain joins TRBV29-1 to TRBJ1-2; 9 nucleotides agree with TRBD1. The CDR3 is made up of 13 amino acids. Trimming took 4 bases from V and 5 from J; bases not matched to a gene: 5. CDR1 SQVTM and CDR2 ANQGSEA come from the germline V gene. The CDR3: CSVGDRDLYGYTF. The CDR3 region has the DNA TGCAGCGTTGGGGACAGGGATTTATATGGCTACACCTTC.

The chain links TRBV29-1 to TRBJ1-1, with D unresolved. There are 12 residues in the CDR3. V was pared by 6 bases and J by 6 bases, with 14 bases between. From germline, CDR1 is SQVTM and CDR2 ANQGSEA. The CDR3 coding sequence is TGCAGCGTCGAAACGGTGGGGTCTGAAGCTTTCTTT. It encodes CSVETVGSEAFF.

This sequence joins TRBV7-9 and TRBJ2-1, with 9 bases fitting TRBD2. The ends lost 5 bases at V and 9 bases at J; junction bases unmatched: 11. In germline, CDR1 is SEHNR, CDR2 FQNEAQ (reference sequence). This CDR3 is built from 15 residues. The CDR3 loop is CASSQTGTSSAEQFF. The DNA for the CDR3 is TGTGCCAGCAGCCAGACCGGGACTAGCTCAGCTGAGCAGTTCTTC.

This clonotype was recorded at least ten times. In DNA form, the CDR3 reads TGCAGCGTAACGCTAGCGGGGCAAGAGACCCAGTACTTC. Its translation: CSVTLAGQETQYF. The gene calls are TRBV29-1 and TRBJ2-5; 9 nucleotides match TRBD2. V shed 6 bases and J 2 bases; nucleotides not matched to a gene: 4. The CDR3 consists of 13 residues. The germline CDR1 and CDR2 sequences are SQVTM and ANQGSEA.

Many counts were recorded for this clonotype. This chain connects TRBV24-1 to TRBJ1-5; the D gene is possibly TRBD1 (6 bases). Looked up from germline, CDR1 is KGHDR and CDR2 is SFDVKD. The CDR3 has 14 amino acids. The germline V and J ends were trimmed by 10 bases and 5 bases, with 17 bases remaining between them. The CDR3: CATRGGGTDQPQHF. CDR3 coding DNA: TGTGCCACGAGGGGGGGAGGGACTGATCAGCCCCAGCATTTT.

This clonotype came up many times. This rearrangement joins TRBV4-1 to TRBJ1-6; 8 bases match TRBD1. The CDR3 is 16 residues long. With 1 base clipped from V and 6 bases from J, the junction kept 5 bases outside the gene matches. The V gene's germline CDR1 is MGHRA and CDR2 YSYEKL. CDR3 in DNA: TGCGCCAGCAGCCAAGGGGCAGGGGGCCCTAATTCACCCCTCCACTTT. Protein sequence: CASSQGAGGPNSPLHF.

There are a few counts of this clonotype. The chain joins TRBV14 to TRBJ1-6; possible D gene TRBD1, 6 bases. The V and J ends lost 8 bases and 5 bases respectively, with 10 bases between them. The CDR3 is 13 residues long. Germline values: CDR1 SGHDN, CDR2 FVKESK. CDR3 protein: CASRDIHNSPLHF. The CDR3 nucleotides read TGTGCCAGCCGGGACATCCATAATTCACCCCTCCACTTT.

On this clonotype: A read error is possible here, since a much larger clone lies one base away. The chain couples TRBV9 to TRBJ2-7; 8 bases fit TRBD1. The CDR3 extends over 15 amino acids. CDR1 is SGDLS and CDR2 is YYNGEE in the germline V gene. V shed 4 bases and J 2 bases; nucleotides not matched to a gene: 8. The CDR3 DNA is TGTGCCAGCAGCCCGAGGACAGGGTCGACCTACGAGCAGTACTTC. It is translated as CASSPRTGSTYEQYF.

This clonotype was detected many times. V and J are TRBV25-1 and TRBJ1-2; 7 nucleotides match TRBD1. Per the germline V gene, CDR1 is MGHDK and CDR2 is SYGVNS. This CDR3 comprises 12 residues. J was trimmed by 6 bases and V by 4 bases; bases with no gene match: 2. The CDR3 spells CASSVTGDGYTF. The CDR3 DNA reads TGTGCCAGCAGTGTAACAGGGGATGGCTACACCTTC.

The V call is TRBV21-1, the J call TRBJ1-1; the table's TRBD1 call for D was not verified on the DNA. TRBV21-1 is a listed pseudogene. This CDR3 is built from 14 residues. The CDR3 reads CASSTGSIYTEAFF. The CDR3 region has the DNA TGTGCCAGCAGCACCGGGTCAATTTACACTGAAGCTTTCTTT.

This clonotype has ten or more counts. The chain employs TRBV2 and TRBJ2-7; a possible D gene is TRBD2 (5 bases). The CDR3 extends over 13 amino acids. The V end lost 8 bases, the J end lost 1 base, and 12 bases lay between the germline ends. CDR1 is SNHLY, CDR2 FYNNEI, per germline. The DNA of the CDR3 is TGTGCCAGCCGGGGTATCGAGTCCTACGAGCAGTACTTC. It specifies CASRGIESYEQYF.

This clonotype was counted ten times or more. The chain recombines TRBV7-9 with TRBJ1-2; tentative D call: TRBD1 (6 bases). The germline CDR1 and CDR2 sequences are SEHNR and FQNEAQ (reference sequence). V was pared by 5 bases and J by 5 bases, with 15 bases between. CDR3 length equals 14 residues. The CDR3: CASSQSNREYGYTF. The CDR3, as DNA: TGTGCCAGCAGCCAATCAAACAGGGAGTATGGCTACACCTTC.

The chain employs TRBV19 and TRBJ1-1; D might be TRBD1 (5 bases). CDR1 is LNHDA, CDR2 SQIVND, per germline (reference sequence). This CDR3 region has 13 residues. V lost 3 bases to trimming and J lost 4 bases, with 9 bases between them. In nucleotides, the CDR3 is TGTGCCAGTAGTATTCCGGGGGTCACTGAAGCTTTCTTT. Protein product: CASSIPGVTEAFF.